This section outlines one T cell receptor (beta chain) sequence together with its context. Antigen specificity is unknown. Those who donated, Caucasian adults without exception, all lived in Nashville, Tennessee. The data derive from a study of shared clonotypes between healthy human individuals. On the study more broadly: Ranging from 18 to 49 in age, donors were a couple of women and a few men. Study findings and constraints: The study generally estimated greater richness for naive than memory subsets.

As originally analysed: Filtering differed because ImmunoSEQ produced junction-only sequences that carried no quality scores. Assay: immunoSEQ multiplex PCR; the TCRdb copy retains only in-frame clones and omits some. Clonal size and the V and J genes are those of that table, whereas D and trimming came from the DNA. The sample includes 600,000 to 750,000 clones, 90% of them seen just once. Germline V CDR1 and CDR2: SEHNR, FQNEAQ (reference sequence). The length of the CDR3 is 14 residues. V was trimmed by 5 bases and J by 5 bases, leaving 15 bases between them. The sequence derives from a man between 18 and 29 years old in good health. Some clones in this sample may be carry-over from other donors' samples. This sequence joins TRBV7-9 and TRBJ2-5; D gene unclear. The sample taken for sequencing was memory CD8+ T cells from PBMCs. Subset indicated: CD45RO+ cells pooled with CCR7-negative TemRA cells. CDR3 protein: CASSPAQVRETQYF. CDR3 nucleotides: TGTGCCAGCAGCCCTGCGCAGGTCCGGGAGACCCAGTACTTC.